This TCR beta chain was recovered during a study of blood T cell repertoires in COVID-19. Background on the study: T cells, B-cell-depleted T cells, or PBMCs supplied cDNA or gDNA.

The ends were cut back, 5 bases at V and 6 bases at J, with 13 bases in the middle. CDR3 size: 13 residues. Germline lookup yields CDR1 MNHEY and CDR2 SVGAGI. Authors' data handling: Nucleated cell number was recorded as an estimate derived from reference gene primer amplification. Libraries were prepared by immunoSEQ multiplex PCR; TCRdb keeps only in-frame clonotypes and omits some of them. Clone size and the V and J calls come from that table; the DNA yielded D and trimming. The repertoire holds about 180,000 clones, with 70% to 90% as singletons. The receptor's source is a man between 50 and 59 years old with active or convalescent COVID-19. This chain joins TRBV6-5 and TRBJ1-1; D perhaps matches TRBD1 (6 bases). The sample consisted of peripheral blood. The DNA for the CDR3 is TGTGCCAGCAGTCTACAGGGTTTTGCTGAAGCTTTCTTT. Protein product: CASSLQGFAEAFF.